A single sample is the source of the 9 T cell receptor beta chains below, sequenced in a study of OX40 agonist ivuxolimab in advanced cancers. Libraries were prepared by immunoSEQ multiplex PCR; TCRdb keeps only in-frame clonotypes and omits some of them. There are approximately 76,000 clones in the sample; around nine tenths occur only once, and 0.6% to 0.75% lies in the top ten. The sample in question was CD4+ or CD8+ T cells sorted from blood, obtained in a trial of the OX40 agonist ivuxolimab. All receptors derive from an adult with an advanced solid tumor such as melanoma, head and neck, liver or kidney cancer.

As DNA, the CDR3 is TGTGCCAGCGACAGGGGGCAATCTGGAAACACCATATATTTT. Protein product: CASDRGQSGNTIYF. The chain uses TRBV18 and TRBJ1-3; TRBD1 aligns across 10 bases. Germline CDR1 is KGHSH and CDR2 is LQKENI. This CDR3 has 14 residues. The V and J ends lost 8 bases and 1 base, in that order; junction bases with no gene match: 2.

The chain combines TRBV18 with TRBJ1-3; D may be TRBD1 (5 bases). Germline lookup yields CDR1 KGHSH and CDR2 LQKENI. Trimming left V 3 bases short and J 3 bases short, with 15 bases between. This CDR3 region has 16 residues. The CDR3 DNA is TGTGCCAGCTCACCCAACCAGGGAGCTTTTGGAAACACCATATATTTT. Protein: CASSPNQGAFGNTIYF.

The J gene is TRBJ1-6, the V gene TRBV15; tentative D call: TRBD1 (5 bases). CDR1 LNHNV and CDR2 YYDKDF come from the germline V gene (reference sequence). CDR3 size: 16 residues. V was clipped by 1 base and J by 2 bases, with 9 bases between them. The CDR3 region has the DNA TGTGCCACCAGCAGAGGCGGGGGAACCTATAATTCACCCCTCCACTTT. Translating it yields CATSRGGGTYNSPLHF.

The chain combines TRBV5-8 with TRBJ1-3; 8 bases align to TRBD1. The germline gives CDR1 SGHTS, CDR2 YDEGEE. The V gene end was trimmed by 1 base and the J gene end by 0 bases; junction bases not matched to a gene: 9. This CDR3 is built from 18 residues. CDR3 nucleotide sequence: TGTGCCAGCAGCTTGATAGAGGGACAGGCGCACTCTGGAAACACCATATATTTT. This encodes CASSLIEGQAHSGNTIYF. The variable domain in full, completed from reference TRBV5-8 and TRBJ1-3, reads EAGVTQSPTHLIKTRGQQATLRCSPISGHTSVYWYQQALGLGLQFLLWYDEGEERNRGNFPPRFSGRQFPNYSSELNVNALELEDSALYLCASSLIEGQAHSGNTIYFGEGSWLTVV.

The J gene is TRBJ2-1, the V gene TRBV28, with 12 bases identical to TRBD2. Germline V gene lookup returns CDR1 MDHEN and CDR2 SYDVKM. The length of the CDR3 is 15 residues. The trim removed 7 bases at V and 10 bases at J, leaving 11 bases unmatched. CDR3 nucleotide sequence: TGTGCCAGCACACCCCGGACTAGCGGGGTAAACGAGCAGTTCTTC. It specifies CASTPRTSGVNEQFF.

CDR3 region: CASSFGSGNSPLHF. CDR3 bases: TGTGCCAGCAGTTTCGGATCGGGTAATTCACCCCTCCACTTT. This sequence joins TRBV6-5 and TRBJ1-6; D is uncertain. Germline V CDR1 and CDR2: MNHEY, SVGAGI. Trimming cost V 4 bases and J 6 bases, with 10 bases left between them. The CDR3 contains 14 residues.

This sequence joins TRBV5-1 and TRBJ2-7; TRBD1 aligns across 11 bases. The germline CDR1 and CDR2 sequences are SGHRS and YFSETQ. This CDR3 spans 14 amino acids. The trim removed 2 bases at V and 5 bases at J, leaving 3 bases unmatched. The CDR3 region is CASSFGQGANEQYF. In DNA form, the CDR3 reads TGCGCCAGCAGCTTCGGACAGGGGGCGAACGAGCAGTACTTC. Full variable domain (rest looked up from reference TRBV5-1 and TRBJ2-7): KAGVTQTPRYLIKTRGQQVTLSCSPISGHRSVSWYQQTPGQGLQFLFEYFSETQRNKGNFPGRFSGRQFSNSRSEMNVSTLELGDSALYLCASSFGQGANEQYFGPGTRLTVT.

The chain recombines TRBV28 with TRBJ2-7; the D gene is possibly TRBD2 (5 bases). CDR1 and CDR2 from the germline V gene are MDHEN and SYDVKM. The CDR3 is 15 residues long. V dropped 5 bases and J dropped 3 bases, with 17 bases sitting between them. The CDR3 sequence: CASSPPPSSIYEQYF. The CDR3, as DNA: TGTGCCAGCAGTCCTCCCCCTAGCAGCATCTACGAGCAGTACTTC.

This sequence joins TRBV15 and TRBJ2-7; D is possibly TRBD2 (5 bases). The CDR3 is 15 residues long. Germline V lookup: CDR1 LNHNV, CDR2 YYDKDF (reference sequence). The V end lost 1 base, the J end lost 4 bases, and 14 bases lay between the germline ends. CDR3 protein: CATSRVLRGKYEQYF. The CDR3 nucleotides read TGTGCCACCAGCAGAGTACTTCGGGGAAAGTACGAGCAGTACTTC.